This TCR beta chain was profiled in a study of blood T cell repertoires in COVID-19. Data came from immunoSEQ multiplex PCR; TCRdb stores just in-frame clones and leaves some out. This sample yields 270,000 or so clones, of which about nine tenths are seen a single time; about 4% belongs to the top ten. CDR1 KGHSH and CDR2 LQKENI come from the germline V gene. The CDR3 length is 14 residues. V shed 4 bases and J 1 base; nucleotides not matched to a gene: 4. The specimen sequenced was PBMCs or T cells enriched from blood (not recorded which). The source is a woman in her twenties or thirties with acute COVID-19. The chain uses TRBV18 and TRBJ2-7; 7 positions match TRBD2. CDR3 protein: CASSQLATSYEQYF. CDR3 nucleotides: TGTGCCAGCTCACAACTAGCGACATCCTACGAGCAGTACTTC.